What follows are 5 T cell receptor beta chains derived from one specimen sequenced in a study of blood T cell repertoires in COVID-19. Sequenced by immunoSEQ multiplex PCR; TCRdb stores in-frame clones only, minus some. The repertoire has some 260,000 clones, roughly 90% of them found once; the top ten carry 8% to 10%. The material sequenced was PBMCs or T cells enriched from blood (not recorded which). Source of these receptors: a man in his forties who had recovered from COVID-19.

The chain couples TRBV3-1 (or the pseudogene TRBV3-2) to TRBJ2-6, with D unclear. Looked up from germline, CDR1 is LGHDT and CDR2 is YNNKEL (reference sequence). V was pared by 3 bases and J by 4 bases, with 7 bases between. The CDR3 extends over 14 amino acids. As DNA, the CDR3 is TGTGCCAGCAGCCACCACAGAGGGGCCAACGTCCTGACTTTC. Its protein product is CASSHHRGANVLTF.

This sequence joins TRBV19 and TRBJ1-1; a weak D match, TRBD1 (5 bases). Trimming cost V 9 bases and J 6 bases, with 26 bases left between them. Germline values: CDR1 LNHDA, CDR2 SQIVND (reference sequence). CDR3 length equals 16 residues. The CDR3 sequence is CASSPIAQGFGAEAFF. The CDR3 DNA follows: TGTGCCAGCAGCCCTATAGCCCAGGGTTTCGGCGCTGAAGCTTTCTTT.

The CDR3 loop reads CASSLDGLGVYGYTF. CDR3 coding DNA: TGCGCCAGCAGCTTAGACGGCCTCGGGGTCTATGGCTACACCTTC. The rearrangement links TRBV5-1 to TRBJ1-2; the D is unclear. Germline CDR1 and CDR2: SGHRS and YFSETQ. Trimming shortened V by 2 bases and J by 4 bases, and 15 bases separated the two germline ends. The CDR3 length is 15 residues. Looking up the rest from reference TRBV5-1 and TRBJ1-2 gives the full variable domain: KAGVTQTPRYLIKTRGQQVTLSCSPISGHRSVSWYQQTPGQGLQFLFEYFSETQRNKGNFPGRFSGRQFSNSRSEMNVSTLELGDSALYLCASSLDGLGVYGYTFGSGTRLTVV.

V gene TRBV3-1 (or the pseudogene TRBV3-2) combines with J gene TRBJ1-3; D uncertain. Germline loops: CDR1 LGHDT, CDR2 YNNKEL (reference sequence). Deletions cut 4 bases from V and 0 bases from J, with 7 bases between. The CDR3 runs to 14 residues. The CDR3 DNA reads TGTGCCAGCAGCCCGGTTCTCTCTGGAAACACCATATATTTT. Translating it yields CASSPVLSGNTIYF.

The chain carries TRBV9 and TRBJ2-3; 9 nucleotides line up with TRBD2. Germline V gene lookup returns CDR1 SGDLS and CDR2 YYNGEE. Trimming at V came to 0 bases and at J to 5 bases, leaving 10 bases not matched to a gene. The CDR3 sequence is 17 residues long. CDR3 sequence: CASSVAGIAGVGDTQYF. Written as DNA, the CDR3 is TGTGCCAGCAGCGTAGCTGGGATAGCGGGAGTTGGAGATACGCAGTATTTT.